The 29 T cell receptor beta chains reported below all come from one sample, sequenced in a study of T cells in Graves' hyperthyroidism and ophthalmopathy. The source material, RNA transcripts, was used to amplify TCR beta CDR3 regions. An initial round of RT-PCR targeting the TCR CDR3 relied on the HTBI primer set. MiXCR, applied by TCRdb to the multiplex PCR reads, yields one record per CDR3 protein. The table shows about 400,000 distinct CDR3 sequences, with roughly 14% occurring only once. Specimen: blood. The origin of the receptors is a man aged 18 to 29 with Graves' ophthalmopathy.

In this sample, this clonotype turned up many times. The chain couples TRBV7-8 to TRBJ2-7, with TRBD2 matching over 13 bases. The CDR3 has 18 residues. Germline CDR1 and CDR2: SGHVS and FQNEAQ. J gave up 2 bases and V 4 bases, and 11 bases lay outside the gene matches. The CDR3 here is CASSYPTSGRHNTYEQYF. The CDR3 DNA sequence: TGTGCCAGCAGCTACCCGACTAGCGGGAGGCATAATACCTACGAGCAGTACTTC.

This clonotype came up many times. The V and J genes are TRBV11-2 and TRBJ2-5; D possibly matches TRBD1 or TRBD2 (5 bases each). There are 11 residues in the CDR3. Germline CDR1 reads SGHAT; CDR2 reads FQNNGV. V gave up 4 bases and J gave up 5 bases, with 5 bases separating them. This CDR3 is CASSWGETQYF. Here the CDR3 DNA reads TGTGCCAGCAGCTGGGGGGAGACCCAGTACTTC.

This chain links TRBV19 with TRBJ1-5, with D uncertain. The length of the CDR3 is 13 residues. Germline CDR1 LNHDA, CDR2 SQIVND (reference sequence). The V gene lost 5 bases and the J gene lost 3 bases, with 8 bases spanning the gap. The CDR3 bases are TGTGCCAGTAGTCGGCAGTTCAATCAGCCCCAGCATTTT. Residues: CASSRQFNQPQHF.

V and J are TRBV12-3 or TRBV12-4 and TRBJ1-2, with 9 bases identical to TRBD1. This CDR3 has 14 residues. J lost 3 bases, V lost 6 bases, and 5 bases had no gene match. In DNA, the CDR3 is TGTGCCAGCAGAACCGGGACAGGGTACTATGGCTACACCTTC. The encoded protein is CASRTGTGYYGYTF.

This clonotype was seen a few times. This chain links TRBV29-1 with TRBJ2-5, with TRBD2 matching 8 bases. This CDR3 comprises 14 residues. Germline V lookup: CDR1 SQVTM, CDR2 ANQGSEA. Trimming at V came to 5 bases and at J to 2 bases, leaving 7 bases not matched to a gene. The CDR3 loop reads CSVLGRGDQETQYF. CDR3 nucleotide sequence: TGCAGCGTTTTGGGGCGGGGGGATCAAGAGACCCAGTACTTC.

This clonotype was recorded only once. A much larger clone sits a single nucleotide away, making a read error possible. The chain employs TRBV6-2 or TRBV6-3 and TRBJ2-7, with TRBD1 as a possible D gene (5 bases). Germline V gives CDR1 MNHEY, CDR2 SVGEGT. This CDR3 has 13 amino acids. Here the CDR3 DNA reads TGTGCCAGCAACCGTTGCAGGGTCTGCGAGCGGTACTTC. As protein: CASNRCRVCERYF.

This clonotype occurred many times. The CDR3 DNA is TGTGCCAGCAGTTTAGTAGCGGGGGCCTACGAGCAGTACTTC. It translates to CASSLVAGAYEQYF. V gene TRBV12-3 or TRBV12-4 combines with J gene TRBJ2-7; TRBD2 aligns across 9 bases. V lost 1 base and J lost 2; bases outside the gene matches: 0. The CDR3 contains 14 residues.

Many counts were recorded for this clonotype. This chain links TRBV13 with TRBJ2-2; D is unclear. Germline V lookup: CDR1 PRHDT, CDR2 FYEKMQ (reference sequence). The CDR3 covers 15 residues. The V and J ends lost 0 bases and 1 base respectively, with 6 bases between them. The CDR3 nucleotides are TGTGCCAGCAGCTTAGGCGGCCTGAACACCGGGGAGCTGTTTTTT. Its protein is CASSLGGLNTGELFF. Full variable domain (remainder filled in from reference TRBV13 and TRBJ2-2): AAGVIQSPRHLIKEKRETATLKCYPIPRHDTVYWYQQGPGQDPQFLISFYEKMQSDKGSIPDRFSAQQFSDYHSELNMSSLELGDSALYFCASSLGGLNTGELFFGEGSRLTVL.

This clonotype was observed at least ten times. This CDR3 is CASSEGYEQYF. The CDR3 DNA follows: TGCGCCAGCAGTGAGGGCTACGAGCAGTACTTC. The chain combines TRBV5-1 with TRBJ2-7, with D possibly TRBD2 on 5 matching bases. Trimming cost V 5 bases and J 3 bases, with 6 bases left between them. Germline CDR1 reads SGHRS; CDR2 reads YFSETQ. This CDR3 comprises 11 residues.

This chain links TRBV11-2 with TRBJ2-1; 13 bases are shared with TRBD2. J was trimmed by 7 bases and V by 5 bases; bases with no gene match: 2. Germline values: CDR1 SGHAT, CDR2 FQNNGV. The CDR3 sequence is 14 residues long. The CDR3 region has the DNA TGTGCCAGCAGCGTGGGACTAGCGGGGAATGAGCAGTTCTTC. Translated, it gives CASSVGLAGNEQFF.

This clonotype was counted many times. The rearrangement links TRBV30 to TRBJ2-1; TRBD2 matches 12 bases. The germline CDR1 and CDR2 sequences are GTSNPN and SVGIG (reference sequence). V was pared by 5 bases and J by 7 bases, with 9 bases of the junction left unmatched. The CDR3 covers 15 residues. The CDR3 nucleotides read TGTGCCTGGGGAAGACTAGCGGGGGCACCGAATGAGCAGTTCTTC. The encoded protein is CAWGRLAGAPNEQFF.

This clonotype was detected many times. The J gene is TRBJ2-3, the V gene TRBV7-2, with 7 bases matching TRBD2. The ends lost 10 bases at V and 2 bases at J; junction bases unmatched: 9. Looked up from germline, CDR1 is SGHTA and CDR2 is FQGNSA. The CDR3 totals 14 residues. CDR3 nucleotides: TGTGCCACTACACCGGGACTAAACACAGATACGCAGTATTTT. Residues: CATTPGLNTDTQYF. Combining the CDR3 with reference TRBV7-2 and TRBJ2-3 gives the whole variable domain GAGVSQSPSNKVTEKGKDVELRCDPISGHTALYWYRQSLGQGLEFLIYFQGNSAPDKSGLPSDRFSAERTGGSVSTLTIQRTQQEDSAVYLCATTPGLNTDTQYFGPGTRLTVL.

This clonotype has ten or more counts. The V gene is TRBV10-1, the J gene TRBJ1-1, with D unresolved. The ends were cut back, 5 bases at V and 8 bases at J, with 15 bases in the middle. The germline V gene has CDR1 WNHNN and CDR2 SYGVQD (reference sequence). The CDR3 contains 13 residues. The chain's CDR3 is CASSSGPSKEAFF. The CDR3 coding sequence is TGCGCCAGCAGTTCGGGCCCCTCCAAAGAAGCTTTCTTT.

The sample holds many counts of this clonotype. The chain combines TRBV6-1 with TRBJ2-3; 13 bases are shared with TRBD2. The trim removed 6 bases at V and 5 bases at J, leaving 5 bases unmatched. Germline CDR1 is MNHNS and CDR2 is SASEGT. The CDR3 is 15 amino acids. In DNA, the CDR3 is TGTGCCAGCAGAGGACTAGCGGGGGCCGGAGATACGCAGTATTTT. This sequence encodes CASRGLAGAGDTQYF.

In regard to this clonotype: A much larger clone lies one base from this, so it may be a read error. The V gene is TRBV27, the J gene TRBJ2-7; 9 bases align to TRBD2. Germline V lookup: CDR1 MNHEY, CDR2 SMNVEV (reference sequence). There are 15 residues in the CDR3. Here the CDR3 reads CASSPGLGLAYERYF. In DNA, the CDR3 is TGTGCCAGCAGTCCGGGCCTGGGACTAGCCTACGAGCGGTACTTC.

This clonotype has more than one count but fewer than ten. The chain links TRBV4-1 to TRBJ2-1; 12 bases line up with TRBD2. The CDR3 runs 17 residues. With V trimmed by 4 bases and J by 6 bases, 10 bases remained unmatched. Germline assignment: CDR1 MGHRA and CDR2 YSYEKL. The CDR3 reads CASSLRTSGGIVNEQFF. CDR3 DNA: TGCGCCAGCAGCCTTCGAACTAGCGGGGGGATCGTCAATGAGCAGTTCTTC.

This clonotype has at least ten counts. The gene calls are TRBV6-1 and TRBJ2-1; maybe TRBD2 (6 bases). CDR1 and CDR2 from the germline V gene are MNHNS and SASEGT. This CDR3 spans 16 amino acids. V was shortened by 5 bases and J by 1 base, with 15 bases between the two germline ends. The CDR3 DNA sequence: TGTGCCAGCAGTTCAATCCTCGGGGGTTCCTACAATGAGCAGTTCTTC. Protein: CASSSILGGSYNEQFF.

This clonotype was observed many times. V gene TRBV3-1 combines with J gene TRBJ1-1; D remains unclear. This CDR3 region has 18 residues. Trimming left V 0 bases short and J 5 bases short, with 22 bases between. Germline CDR1 and CDR2: LGHDT and YNNKEL (reference sequence). CDR3 loop: CASSQDKADGDTWTEAFF. In nucleotides, the CDR3 is TGTGCCAGCAGCCAAGATAAGGCGGACGGCGACACTTGGACTGAAGCTTTCTTT.

This clonotype was picked up many times. This sequence joins TRBV18 and TRBJ1-1, with D possibly being TRBD1 (5 bases). The CDR3 extends over 14 amino acids. V lost 2 bases to trimming and J lost 3 bases, with 10 bases between them. Germline V gene sequence: CDR1 KGHSH, CDR2 LQKENI. The CDR3, as DNA: TGTGCCAGCTCACCAGGACATTCGGACACTGAAGCTTTCTTT. Translated: CASSPGHSDTEAFF. The variable domain in full, with the rest retrieved from reference TRBV18 and TRBJ1-1, is NAGVMQNPRHLVRRRGQEARLRCSPMKGHSHVYWYRQLPEEGLKFMVYLQKENIIDESGMPKERFSAEFPKEGPSILRIQQVVRGDSAAYFCASSPGHSDTEAFFGQGTRLTVV.

This clonotype was seen repeatedly, ten times or more. The chain employs TRBV7-6 and TRBJ1-2; D gene ambiguous. Trimming took 5 bases from V and 0 from J, leaving 10 bases between them. Per the germline V gene, CDR1 is SGHVS and CDR2 is FNYEAQ. CDR3 length: 14 amino acids. This CDR3 is CASSPEQANYGYTF. The CDR3 DNA is TGTGCCAGCAGCCCGGAACAAGCTAACTATGGCTACACCTTC. Full variable domain (outside the CDR3, taken from reference TRBV7-6 and TRBJ1-2): GAGVSQSPRYKVTKRGQDVALRCDPISGHVSLYWYRQALGQGPEFLTYFNYEAQQDKSGLPNDRFSAERPEGSISTLTIQRTEQRDSAMYRCASSPEQANYGYTFGSGTRLTVV.

Only a few counts were recorded for this clonotype. The chain is built from TRBV6-9 and TRBJ1-1, with D unresolved. V lost 3 bases and J 1 base, leaving 12 bases between the germline ends. The CDR3 consists of 15 residues. CDR1 and CDR2 from the germline V gene are MNHGY and SVAAGI. The CDR3 region is CASSYTVRRNTEAFF. CDR3 in DNA: TGTGCCAGCAGTTACACTGTTCGACGGAACACTGAAGCTTTCTTT.

The chain combines TRBV10-1 with TRBJ2-7, with D unresolved. V dropped 2 bases and J dropped 3 bases, with 8 bases sitting between them. Germline lookup yields CDR1 WNHNN and CDR2 SYGVQD (reference sequence). The CDR3 has 13 amino acids. The CDR3 DNA reads as TGCGCCAGCAGTGAGGGCACGTACTACGAGCAGTACTTC. It codes for CASSEGTYYEQYF.

This clonotype appeared many times. This rearrangement joins TRBV2 to TRBJ1-1; D not resolved. V was cut by 3 bases and J by 10 bases, with 12 bases left in between. Germline loops: CDR1 SNHLY, CDR2 FYNNEI. CDR3 length equals 12 residues. The CDR3 coding sequence is TGTGCCAGCAGTGATGTAAGCCTCCGAGCTTTCTTT. Amino acids: CASSDVSLRAFF.

This clonotype was found a few times. The chain couples TRBV30 to TRBJ2-7, with 14 nucleotides matching TRBD2. Germline loops: CDR1 GTSNPN, CDR2 SVGIG (reference sequence). V lost 2 bases to trimming and J lost 6 bases; unmatched junction nucleotides: 3. The CDR3 spans 14 residues. In DNA, the CDR3 is TGTGCCTGGAGTCGACTAGCGGGAGGGGGCGAGCAGTACTTC. It yields the protein CAWSRLAGGGEQYF.

This chain connects TRBV5-8 to TRBJ2-3, with D uncertain. Per germline, CDR1 SGHTS and CDR2 YDEGEE. The length of the CDR3 is 15 residues. Trimming left V 0 bases short and J 1 base short, with 9 bases between. The CDR3 region has the DNA TGTGCCAGCAGCTTGGGCGGTCACGGCACAGATACGCAGTATTTT. Protein: CASSLGGHGTDTQYF. The whole variable domain, remainder taken from reference TRBV5-8 and TRBJ2-3, is EAGVTQSPTHLIKTRGQQATLRCSPISGHTSVYWYQQALGLGLQFLLWYDEGEERNRGNFPPRFSGRQFPNYSSELNVNALELEDSALYLCASSLGGHGTDTQYFGPGTRLTVL.

This clonotype was seen a few times. This chain connects TRBV19 to TRBJ2-1; TRBD1 matches at 7 bases. This CDR3 is built from 15 residues. Germline V gene data show CDR1 as LNHDA and CDR2 as SQIVND (reference sequence). J lost 6 bases, V lost 1 base, and 6 bases had no gene match. In DNA, the CDR3 is TGTGCCAGTAGTATAGGGGCAGGGGGAATCAATGAGCAGTTCTTC. Translating it yields CASSIGAGGINEQFF.

The chain recombines TRBV27 with TRBJ2-3; no clear D. Germline CDR1 is MNHEY and CDR2 is SMNVEV (reference sequence). The V end was cut by 7 bases, the J end by 6 bases, with 17 bases between. The CDR3 sequence is 14 residues long. The CDR3 sequence: CASKPLRAPDTQYF. As DNA, the CDR3 is TGTGCCAGCAAACCCTTGAGAGCCCCTGATACGCAGTATTTT.

This clonotype was seen ten or more times. The V and J genes are TRBV2 and TRBJ2-5; D ambiguous. V lost 3 bases, J lost 7 bases, and 6 bases lay in between. Germline CDR1 reads SNHLY; CDR2 reads FYNNEI. The CDR3 extends over 11 amino acids. CDR3 nucleotide sequence: TGTGCCAGCAGTGAGTGGCTGACCCAGTACTTC. It is translated as CASSEWLTQYF.

The sample holds many counts of this clonotype. The chain carries TRBV11-2 and TRBJ1-5; tentative D call: TRBD1 (5 bases). Trimming took 6 bases from V and 1 from J, leaving 16 bases between them. Germline assignment: CDR1 SGHAT and CDR2 FQNNGV. The CDR3 is made up of 16 amino acids. Written as DNA, the CDR3 is TGTGCCAGCAGTTCGACTTCGGGGGTGAGCAATCAGCCCCAGCATTTT. This encodes CASSSTSGVSNQPQHF.